This is a list of T cell receptor beta chains from one sample in a study of T cells after yellow fever vaccination. Each CDR3 protein is one row after TCRdb ran MiXCR on the 5' RACE reads. Found here are around 100,000 distinct CDR3 sequences, 8% to 9.5% of them singletons; the top ten hold roughly 27%. The sample in question was CD8+ T cells sorted from PBMCs, obtained 45 days after the yellow fever booster vaccination. Receptors were obtained from a man aged 25 to 40 who received the YFV17D yellow fever vaccine. Both conserved end residues are part of each CDR3. Fields, in order: J gene, V gene, CDR3 protein.

TRBJ2-1	TRBV20-1	CSARRTIAGVNEQFF
TRBJ2-1	TRBV5-5	CASTPLAGGYIEQFF
TRBJ2-2	TRBV11-2	CASSSSPEGKYTGELFF
TRBJ2-7	TRBV11-2	CASSYRGHEQYF
TRBJ2-1	TRBV20-1	CSASLQGANEQFF
TRBJ1-4	TRBV12-3/TRBV12-4	CASRPSDRDGEKLFF
TRBJ1-1	TRBV25-1	CASADGTEAFF
TRBJ2-3	TRBV7-9	CASSPVSSDTQYF
TRBJ1-2	TRBV20-1	CSARDTRGYTF
TRBJ2-3	TRBV27	CASRLVGATDTQYF
TRBJ2-1	TRBV12-3/TRBV12-4	CASSLDITSGPNNEQFF
TRBJ2-1	TRBV12-3/TRBV12-4	CASSYRDFVLGNEQFF
TRBJ1-1	TRBV7-9	CASSLRTENTEAFF
TRBJ2-7	TRBV29-1	CSVTGAYEQYF
TRBJ2-1	TRBV6-1	CASSLASPYEQFF
TRBJ2-1	TRBV5-1	CASSLGGSAYNEQFF
TRBJ2-2	TRBV15	CATSRGPRTRPALGLFF
TRBJ2-7	TRBV2	CASRRTSGKVEQYF
TRBJ2-2	TRBV4-3	CASSQVGLAGAGELFF
TRBJ2-2	TRBV7-9	CASSPWPDPTGELFF
TRBJ2-1	TRBV6-2/TRBV6-3	CASSDGRVNEQFF
TRBJ1-1	TRBV29-1	CSVGSGDTEAFF
TRBJ2-5	TRBV24-1	CATSDRDSQETQYF
TRBJ2-7	TRBV6-5	CASSLGGASSYEQYF
TRBJ2-1	TRBV7-9	CASSLGGMGSYNEQFF
TRBJ2-1	TRBV6-1	CASMVGRISIGEQFF
TRBJ2-4	TRBV27	CARSLSSVKAKNIQYF
TRBJ2-1	TRBV20-1	CSAPYRGSNEQFF